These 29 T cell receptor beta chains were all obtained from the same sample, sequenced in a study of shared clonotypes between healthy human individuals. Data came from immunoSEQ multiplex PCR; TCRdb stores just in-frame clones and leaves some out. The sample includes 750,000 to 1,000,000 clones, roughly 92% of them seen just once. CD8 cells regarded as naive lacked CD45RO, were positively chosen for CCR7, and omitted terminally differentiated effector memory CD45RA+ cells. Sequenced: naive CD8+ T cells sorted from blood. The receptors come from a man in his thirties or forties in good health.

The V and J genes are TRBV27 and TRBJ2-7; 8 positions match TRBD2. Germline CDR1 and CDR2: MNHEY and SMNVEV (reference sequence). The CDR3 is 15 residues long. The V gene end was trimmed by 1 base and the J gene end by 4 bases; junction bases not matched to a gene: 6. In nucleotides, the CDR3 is TGTGCCAGCAGTTTATATATAGCGGGACCGTACGAGCAGTACTTC. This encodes CASSLYIAGPYEQYF.

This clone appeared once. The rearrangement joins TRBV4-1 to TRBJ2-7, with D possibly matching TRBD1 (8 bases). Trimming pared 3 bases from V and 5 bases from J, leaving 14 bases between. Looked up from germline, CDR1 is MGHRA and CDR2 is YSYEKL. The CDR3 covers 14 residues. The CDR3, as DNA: TGCGCCAGCAGCCAGGGGGGGACAGGTAACGAGCAGTACTTC. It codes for CASSQGGTGNEQYF.

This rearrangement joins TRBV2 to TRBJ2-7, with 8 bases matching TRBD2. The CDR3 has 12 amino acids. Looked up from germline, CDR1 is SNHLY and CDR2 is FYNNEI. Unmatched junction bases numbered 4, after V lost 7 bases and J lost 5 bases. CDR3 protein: CASKRELNEQYF. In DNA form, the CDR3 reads TGTGCCAGCAAGCGGGAGTTAAACGAGCAGTACTTC.

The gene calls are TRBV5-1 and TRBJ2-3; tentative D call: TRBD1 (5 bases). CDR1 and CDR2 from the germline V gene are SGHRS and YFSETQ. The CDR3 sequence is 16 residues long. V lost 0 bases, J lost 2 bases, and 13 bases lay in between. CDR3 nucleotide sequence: TGCGCCAGCAGCTTGGGGCAGGGTGGCTACACAGATACGCAGTATTTT. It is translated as CASSLGQGGYTDTQYF.

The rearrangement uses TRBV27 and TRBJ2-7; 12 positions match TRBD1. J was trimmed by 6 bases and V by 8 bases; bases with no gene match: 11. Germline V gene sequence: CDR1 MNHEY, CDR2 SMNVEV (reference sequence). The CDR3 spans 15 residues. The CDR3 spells CASGEGDRGQTEQYF. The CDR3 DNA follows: TGTGCCAGCGGGGAGGGGGACAGGGGGCAAACCGAGCAGTACTTC.

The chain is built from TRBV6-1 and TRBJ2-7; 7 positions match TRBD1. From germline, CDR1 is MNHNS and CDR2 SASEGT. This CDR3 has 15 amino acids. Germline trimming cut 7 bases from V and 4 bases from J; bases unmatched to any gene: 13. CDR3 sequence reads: CASTILRDSVYEQYF. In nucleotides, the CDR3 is TGTGCCAGCACCATCCTCCGGGACAGTGTTTACGAGCAGTACTTC.

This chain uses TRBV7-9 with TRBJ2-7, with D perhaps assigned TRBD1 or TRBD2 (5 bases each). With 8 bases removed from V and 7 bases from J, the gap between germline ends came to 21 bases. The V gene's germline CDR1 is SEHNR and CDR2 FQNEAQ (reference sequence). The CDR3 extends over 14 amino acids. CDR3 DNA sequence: TGTGCCAGCTCGTGGGAAGGACGGGGCTGGGAGCAGTACTTC. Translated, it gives CASSWEGRGWEQYF.

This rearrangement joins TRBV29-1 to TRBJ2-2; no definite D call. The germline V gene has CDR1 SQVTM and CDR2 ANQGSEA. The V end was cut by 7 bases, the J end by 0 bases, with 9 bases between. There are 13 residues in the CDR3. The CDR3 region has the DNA TGCAGCGCCGCTCGGCCGAACACCGGGGAGCTGTTTTTT. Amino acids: CSAARPNTGELFF.

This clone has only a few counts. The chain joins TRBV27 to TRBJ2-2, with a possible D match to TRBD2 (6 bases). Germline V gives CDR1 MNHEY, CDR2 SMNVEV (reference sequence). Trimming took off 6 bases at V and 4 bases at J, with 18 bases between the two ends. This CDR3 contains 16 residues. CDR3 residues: CASSHVGLSGTGELFF. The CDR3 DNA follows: TGTGCCAGCAGCCACGTGGGACTGAGTGGCACCGGGGAGCTGTTTTTT.

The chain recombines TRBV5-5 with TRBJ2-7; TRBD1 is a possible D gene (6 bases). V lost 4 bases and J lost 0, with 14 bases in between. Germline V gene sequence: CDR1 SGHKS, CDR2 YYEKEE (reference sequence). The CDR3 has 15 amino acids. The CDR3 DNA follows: TGTGCCAGCAGCCCGAGTGTGGACAGCTCCTACGAGCAGTACTTC. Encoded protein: CASSPSVDSSYEQYF.

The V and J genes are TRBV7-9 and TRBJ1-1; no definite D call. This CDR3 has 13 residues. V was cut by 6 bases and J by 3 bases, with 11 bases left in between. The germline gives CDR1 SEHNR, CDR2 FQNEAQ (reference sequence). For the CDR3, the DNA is TGTGCCAGCAGGGGCCCTGCGGACACTGAAGCTTTCTTT. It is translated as CASRGPADTEAFF.

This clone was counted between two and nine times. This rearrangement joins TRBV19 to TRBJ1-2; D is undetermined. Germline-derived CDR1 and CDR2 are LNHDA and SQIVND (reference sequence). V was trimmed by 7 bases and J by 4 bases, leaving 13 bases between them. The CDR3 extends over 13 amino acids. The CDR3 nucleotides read TGTGCCAGTAACGCGGACTGGGGCTATGGCTACACCTTC. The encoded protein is CASNADWGYGYTF.

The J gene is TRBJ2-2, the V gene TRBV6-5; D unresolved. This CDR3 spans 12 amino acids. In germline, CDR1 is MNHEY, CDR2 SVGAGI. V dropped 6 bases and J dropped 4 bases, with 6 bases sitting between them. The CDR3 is CASRRLTGELFF. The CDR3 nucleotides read TGTGCCAGCAGGAGACTCACCGGGGAGCTGTTTTTT.

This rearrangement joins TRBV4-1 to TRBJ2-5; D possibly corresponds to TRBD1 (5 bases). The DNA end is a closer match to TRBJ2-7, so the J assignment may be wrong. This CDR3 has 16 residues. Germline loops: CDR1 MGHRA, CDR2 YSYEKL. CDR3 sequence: CASSQEPRQGVDEQYF. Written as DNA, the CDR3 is TGCGCCAGCAGCCAAGAGCCCAGACAAGGGGTCGACGAGCAGTACTTC.

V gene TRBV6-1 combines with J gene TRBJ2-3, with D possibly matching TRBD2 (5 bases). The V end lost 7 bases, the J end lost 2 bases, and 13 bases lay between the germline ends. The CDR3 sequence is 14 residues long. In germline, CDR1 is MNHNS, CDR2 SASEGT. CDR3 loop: CASKAVDPTDTQYF. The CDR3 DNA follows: TGTGCCAGCAAAGCGGTAGATCCCACAGATACGCAGTATTTT.

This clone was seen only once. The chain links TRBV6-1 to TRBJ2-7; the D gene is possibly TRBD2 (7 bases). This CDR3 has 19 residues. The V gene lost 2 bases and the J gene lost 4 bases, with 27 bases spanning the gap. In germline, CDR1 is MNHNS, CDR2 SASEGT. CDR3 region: CASSETGPGGGWLLYEQYF. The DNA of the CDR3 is TGTGCCAGCAGTGAAACGGGCCCGGGGGGCGGGTGGCTCCTGTACGAGCAGTACTTC.

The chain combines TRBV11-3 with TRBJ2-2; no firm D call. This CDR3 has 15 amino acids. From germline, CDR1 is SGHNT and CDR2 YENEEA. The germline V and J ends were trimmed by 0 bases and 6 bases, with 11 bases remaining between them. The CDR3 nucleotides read TGTGCCAGCAGCTTAGATAAGGGTATCGCCGGGGAGCTGTTTTTT. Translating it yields CASSLDKGIAGELFF. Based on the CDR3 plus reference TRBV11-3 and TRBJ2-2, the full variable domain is EAGVVQSPRYKIIEKKQPVAFWCNPISGHNTLYWYLQNLGQGPELLIRYENEEAVDDSQLPKDRFSAERLKGVDSTLKIQPAELGDSAVYLCASSLDKGIAGELFFGEGSRLTVL.

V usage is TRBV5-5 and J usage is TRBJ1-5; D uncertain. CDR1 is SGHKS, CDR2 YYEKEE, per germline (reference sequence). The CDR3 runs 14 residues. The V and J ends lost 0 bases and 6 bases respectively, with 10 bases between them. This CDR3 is CASSLGGQSQPQHF. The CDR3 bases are TGTGCCAGCAGCTTGGGAGGCCAAAGTCAGCCCCAGCATTTT.

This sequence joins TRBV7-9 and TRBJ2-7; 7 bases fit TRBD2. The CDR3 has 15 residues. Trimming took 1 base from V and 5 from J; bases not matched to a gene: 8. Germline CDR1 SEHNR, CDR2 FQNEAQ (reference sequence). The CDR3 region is CASSLVGGSLNEQYF. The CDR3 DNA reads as TGTGCCAGCAGCTTAGTTGGCGGGAGTTTAAACGAGCAGTACTTC.

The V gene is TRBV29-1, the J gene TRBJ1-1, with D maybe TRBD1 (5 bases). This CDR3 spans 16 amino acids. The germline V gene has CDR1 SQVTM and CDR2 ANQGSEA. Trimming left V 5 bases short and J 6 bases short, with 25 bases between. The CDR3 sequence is CSVRARGLQGWAEAFF. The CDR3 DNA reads TGCAGCGTTAGGGCCCGGGGACTGCAGGGCTGGGCTGAAGCTTTCTTT.

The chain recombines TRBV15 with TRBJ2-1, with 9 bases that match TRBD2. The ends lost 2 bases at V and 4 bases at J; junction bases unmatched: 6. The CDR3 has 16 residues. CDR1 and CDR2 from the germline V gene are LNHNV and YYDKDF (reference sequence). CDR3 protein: CATSRNSGSSYNEQFF. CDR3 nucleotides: TGTGCCACCAGCAGAAATAGCGGGAGTAGTTACAATGAGCAGTTCTTC.

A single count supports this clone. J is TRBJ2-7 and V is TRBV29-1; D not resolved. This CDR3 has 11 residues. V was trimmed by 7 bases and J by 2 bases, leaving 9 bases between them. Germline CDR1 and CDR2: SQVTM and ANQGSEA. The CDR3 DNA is TGCAGCGGGGTCGAGGCCTACGAGCAGTACTTC. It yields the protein CSGVEAYEQYF.

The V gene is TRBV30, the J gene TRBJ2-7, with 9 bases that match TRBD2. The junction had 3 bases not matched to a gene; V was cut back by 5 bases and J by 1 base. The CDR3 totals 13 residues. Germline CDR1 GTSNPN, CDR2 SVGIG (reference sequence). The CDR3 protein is CAWASGASYEQYF. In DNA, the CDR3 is TGTGCCTGGGCTAGCGGGGCATCCTACGAGCAGTACTTC.

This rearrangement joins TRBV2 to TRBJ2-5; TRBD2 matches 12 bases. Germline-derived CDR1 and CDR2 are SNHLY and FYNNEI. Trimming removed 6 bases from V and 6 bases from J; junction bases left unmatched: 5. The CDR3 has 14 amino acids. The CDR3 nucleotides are TGTGCCAGCAGGGGGACTAGCGGGCTACAGACCCAGTACTTC. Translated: CASRGTSGLQTQYF.

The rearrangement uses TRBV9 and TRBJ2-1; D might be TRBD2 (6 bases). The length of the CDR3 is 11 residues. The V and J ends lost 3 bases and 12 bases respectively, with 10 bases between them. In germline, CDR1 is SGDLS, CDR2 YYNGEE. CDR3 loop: CASSALGGQFF. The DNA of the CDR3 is TGTGCCAGCAGCGCCCTCGGGGGGCAGTTCTTC.

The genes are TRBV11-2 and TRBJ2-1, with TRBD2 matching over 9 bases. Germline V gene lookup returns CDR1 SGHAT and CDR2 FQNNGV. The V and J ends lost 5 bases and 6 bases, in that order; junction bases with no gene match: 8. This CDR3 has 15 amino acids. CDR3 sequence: CASSEGLAGANEQFF. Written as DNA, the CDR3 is TGTGCCAGCAGCGAGGGACTAGCAGGGGCCAATGAGCAGTTCTTC.

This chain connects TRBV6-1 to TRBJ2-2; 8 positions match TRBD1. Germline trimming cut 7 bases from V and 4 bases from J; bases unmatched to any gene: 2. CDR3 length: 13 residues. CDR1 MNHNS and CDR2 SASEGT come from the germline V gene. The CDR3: CASNTGGTGELFF. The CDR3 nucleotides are TGTGCCAGCAATACAGGGGGCACCGGGGAGCTGTTTTTT.

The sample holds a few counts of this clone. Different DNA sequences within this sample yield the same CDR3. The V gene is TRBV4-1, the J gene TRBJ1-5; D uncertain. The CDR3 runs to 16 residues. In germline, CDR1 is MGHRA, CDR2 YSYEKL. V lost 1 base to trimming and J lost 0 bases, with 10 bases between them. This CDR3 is CASSQVSGLSNQPQHF. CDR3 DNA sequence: TGCGCCAGCAGCCAAGTCAGCGGACTTAGCAATCAGCCCCAGCATTTT.

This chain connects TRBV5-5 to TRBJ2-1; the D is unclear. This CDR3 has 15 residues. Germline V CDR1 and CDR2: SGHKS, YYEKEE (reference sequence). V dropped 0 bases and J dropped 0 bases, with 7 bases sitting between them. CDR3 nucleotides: TGTGCCAGCAGCTTGGGACTGGGCTCCTACAATGAGCAGTTCTTC. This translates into CASSLGLGSYNEQFF.